This TCR beta chain was recovered during a study of blood T cells in healthy people across ages. Study-level points and caveats: When one million T cells were used, diversity estimates were thought to be underestimates. Bulk PBMC profiling left naive and antigen-experienced comparisons inconclusive.

The V end was cut by 2 bases, the J end by 6 bases, with 15 bases between. Germline V gene sequence: CDR1 MNHEY, CDR2 SVGAGI. CDR3 length equals 15 residues. Using a J-beta primer mix together with a sample-barcoded 5' primer, a second PCR was run for roughly 7 to 12 cycles. Every molecule of cDNA carried a tag from a template-switch adaptor with 12 random nucleotides. Per-sample output comprised a minimum of 3 million paired-end reads containing CDR3. A single record per CDR3 protein comes from TCRdb applying MiXCR to the 5' RACE reads. Of hundreds of thousands of distinct CDR3 sequences in the sample, 45% to 70% were seen once. Details on this clonotype: Its target is not known.

The sequence was obtained from a man in his forties or fifties in good health. The chain couples TRBV6-5 to TRBJ2-3; the D is unclear. The sequencing input was blood. The CDR3 loop reads CASSYDPVRMDTQYF. CDR3 DNA: TGTGCCAGCAGTTACGACCCCGTGCGGATGGATACGCAGTATTTT.